This TCR beta chain was profiled in a study of chemoradiotherapy in HPV16-positive cancers. Study details: Candidate HPV-specific T-cell clones and common TCR motifs came from functional assays in a couple of HPV16-positive patients.

In regard to this clone: The antigen is unknown.

Profiling relied on immunoSEQ multiplex PCR, and the TCRdb table lists in-frame clones only, not all of them. The sample records tens of thousands of clones, roughly 90% being singletons. Study-level findings and limits: Candidate HPV-specific clones and E7-related TCR motifs grew in tumor during treatment.

The V and J ends lost 1 base and 2 bases, in that order; junction bases with no gene match: 13. The CDR3 has 18 residues. Looked up from germline, CDR1 is SGHTA and CDR2 is FQGTGA. Sequencing was performed on blood, taken from a patient who underwent chemoradiotherapy. The V and J genes are TRBV7-3 and TRBJ2-7; TRBD1 aligns across 8 bases. This sequence was found in a human donor with HPV-associated anogenital cancer. The CDR3 DNA follows: TGTGCCAGCAGCTTAAGGGGACCCGGGACAGGCCTAACCTACGAGCAGTACTTC. It yields the protein CASSLRGPGTGLTYEQYF.